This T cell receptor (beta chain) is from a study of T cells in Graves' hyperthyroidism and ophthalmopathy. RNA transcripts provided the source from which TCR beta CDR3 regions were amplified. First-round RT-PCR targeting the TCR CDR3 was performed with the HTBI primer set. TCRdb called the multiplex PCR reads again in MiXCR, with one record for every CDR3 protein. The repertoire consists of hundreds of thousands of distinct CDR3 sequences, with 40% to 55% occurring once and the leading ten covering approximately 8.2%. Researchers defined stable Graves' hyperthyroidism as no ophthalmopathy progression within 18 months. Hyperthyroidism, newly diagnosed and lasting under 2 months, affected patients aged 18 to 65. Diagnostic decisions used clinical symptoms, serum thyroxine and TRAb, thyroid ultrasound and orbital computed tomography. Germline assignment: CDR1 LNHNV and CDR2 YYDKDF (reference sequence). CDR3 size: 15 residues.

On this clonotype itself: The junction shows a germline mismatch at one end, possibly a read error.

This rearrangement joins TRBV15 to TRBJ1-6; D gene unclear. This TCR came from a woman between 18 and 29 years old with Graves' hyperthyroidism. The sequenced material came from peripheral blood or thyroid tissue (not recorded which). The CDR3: CASSQASGWNSPLHF. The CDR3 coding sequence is TGTGCCAGCAGCCAAGCGTCGGGGTGGAATTCACCCCTCCACTTT.